A selection of T cell receptor beta chains follows, all from one sample in a study of cytomegalovirus exposure and HLA in healthy donors. Clones were sequenced by immunoSEQ multiplex PCR, and TCRdb holds only the in-frame ones, with some missing. This table has about 160,000 clones, around 80% appearing once. The sequencing input was PBMCs. The receptors were sampled from a man aged 25-45 years in good health and CMV-seronegative. The CDR3 runs from the conserved cysteine through the conserved F or W. Each record gives: V gene, D gene, J gene, clone size, CDR3 DNA, CDR3 protein. D genes are given only for firm matches. Some rows have no size entry. The others give once, few or many, or a class for an expanded clone.

v_call: TRBV21-1
d_call: -
j_call: TRBJ1-5
clone_size: -
cdr3_nt: TGTGCCAGCAGCAGCAGGGGGCAGCCCCAGCATTTT
cdr3_aa: CASSSRGQPQHF

v_call: TRBV5-6
d_call: -
j_call: TRBJ2-3
clone_size: -
cdr3_nt: TGTGCCAGCAGCTTTGAGGGAGGCCCTTCCACAGATACGCAGTATTTT
cdr3_aa: CASSFEGGPSTDTQYF

v_call: TRBV6-1
d_call: TRBD2
j_call: TRBJ2-3
clone_size: -
cdr3_nt: TGTGCCAGCAGTGCCCTAGCGGGGGGAGTCACAGATACGCAGTATTTT
cdr3_aa: CASSALAGGVTDTQYF

v_call: TRBV19
d_call: -
j_call: TRBJ2-3
clone_size: -
cdr3_nt: TGTGCCAGTAGTATGGAAGCAGGGCCCGGCACAGATACGCAGTATTTT
cdr3_aa: CASSMEAGPGTDTQYF

v_call: TRBV7-2
d_call: -
j_call: TRBJ1-1
clone_size: -
cdr3_nt: TGTGCCAGCAGCTTACCCTTAACTGAAGCTTTCTTT
cdr3_aa: CASSLPLTEAFF

v_call: TRBV5-1
d_call: TRBD1
j_call: TRBJ2-3
clone_size: -
cdr3_nt: TGCGCCAGCAGCTCTGTCGCCAGTGGATGGACAGGCTTTACGCAGTATTTT
cdr3_aa: CASSSVASGWTGFTQYF

v_call: TRBV5-4
d_call: TRBD1
j_call: TRBJ1-2
clone_size: -
cdr3_nt: TGTGCCAGCAGTTTTGGACAGGACGGGGCTGGCTACACCTTC
cdr3_aa: CASSFGQDGAGYTF

v_call: TRBV7-3
d_call: TRBD2
j_call: TRBJ2-7
clone_size: -
cdr3_nt: TGTGCCAGCAGTTCCGGGGGAGGGATGAGGGAGCAGTACTTC
cdr3_aa: CASSSGGGMREQYF

v_call: TRBV27
d_call: TRBD2
j_call: TRBJ2-5
clone_size: -
cdr3_nt: TGTGCCAGCAGTTGGGGACTACAAGAGACCCAGTACTTC
cdr3_aa: CASSWGLQETQYF

v_call: TRBV9
d_call: -
j_call: TRBJ2-2
clone_size: few
cdr3_nt: TGTGCCAGCAGCGTAGATATTACCGGGGAGCTGTTTTTT
cdr3_aa: CASSVDITGELFF

v_call: TRBV5-1
d_call: TRBD1
j_call: TRBJ1-2
clone_size: -
cdr3_nt: TGCGCCAGCAGCTTGGCCATTAGGACAGGTCCGGAGGGCTACACCTTC
cdr3_aa: CASSLAIRTGPEGYTF

v_call: TRBV9
d_call: -
j_call: TRBJ2-1
clone_size: -
cdr3_nt: TGTGCCAGCAGCTTACCGGACAGTCTTGATTTCCCCAGGTCCTACAATGAGCAGTTCTTC
cdr3_aa: CASSLPDSLDFPRSYNEQFF

v_call: TRBV28
d_call: TRBD1
j_call: TRBJ1-2
clone_size: -
cdr3_nt: TGTGCCAGCAGTTCAAATCTATACAGGGGGCACGGCTACACCTTC
cdr3_aa: CASSSNLYRGHGYTF

v_call: TRBV28
d_call: -
j_call: TRBJ2-1
clone_size: once
cdr3_nt: TGTGCCAGCAGTTTGGTACTGAGCTCCTACAATGAGCAGTTCTTC
cdr3_aa: CASSLVLSSYNEQFF

v_call: TRBV6-1
d_call: TRBD2
j_call: TRBJ2-3
clone_size: -
cdr3_nt: TGTGCCAGCAGTGAATTCGCAGCGGGGGGGCTTGGAGATACGCAGTATTTT
cdr3_aa: CASSEFAAGGLGDTQYF

v_call: TRBV11-3
d_call: TRBD1
j_call: TRBJ2-1
clone_size: -
cdr3_nt: TGTGCCAGCAGCTACAGGGGGACAATTATAAATGAGCAGTTCTTC
cdr3_aa: CASSYRGTIINEQFF

v_call: TRBV29-1
d_call: TRBD2
j_call: TRBJ2-1
clone_size: -
cdr3_nt: TGCAGCGTTGAAGATCTTAGGGCTAGCGGGAAGATTTATAACAATGAGCAGTTCTTC
cdr3_aa: CSVEDLRASGKIYNNEQFF

v_call: TRBV6-5
d_call: TRBD2
j_call: TRBJ2-1
clone_size: -
cdr3_nt: TGTGCCAGCAGTTACACTGAGGCTAGCGGAGCGAATGAGCAGTTCTTC
cdr3_aa: CASSYTEASGANEQFF

v_call: TRBV6-1
d_call: -
j_call: TRBJ1-1
clone_size: -
cdr3_nt: TGTGCCAGCAGCTTGGGACACACGACGAACACTGAAGCTTTCTTT
cdr3_aa: CASSLGHTTNTEAFF

v_call: TRBV11-3
d_call: -
j_call: TRBJ1-1
clone_size: once
cdr3_nt: TGTGCCAGCAGCTCCTACAGGGATACTGAAGCTTTCTTT
cdr3_aa: CASSSYRDTEAFF

v_call: TRBV7-8
d_call: TRBD1
j_call: TRBJ1-5
clone_size: once
cdr3_nt: TGTGCCAGCAGCTTGACAGGGGGCAATCAGCCCCAGCATTTT
cdr3_aa: CASSLTGGNQPQHF

v_call: TRBV7-9
d_call: -
j_call: TRBJ2-3
clone_size: -
cdr3_nt: TGTGCCAGCAGCCCGCGAAGAACTAGCACAGATACGCAGTATTTT
cdr3_aa: CASSPRRTSTDTQYF

v_call: TRBV9
d_call: -
j_call: TRBJ2-5
clone_size: -
cdr3_nt: TGTGCCAGCAGCTCCGAGGAGACCCAGTACTTC
cdr3_aa: CASSSEETQYF

v_call: TRBV5-1
d_call: -
j_call: TRBJ2-7
clone_size: -
cdr3_nt: TGCGCCAGCAGCTTGGGCGTTAGCAGCTCCTACGAGCAGTACTTC
cdr3_aa: CASSLGVSSSYEQYF

v_call: TRBV7-9
d_call: -
j_call: TRBJ1-5
clone_size: -
cdr3_nt: TGTGCCAGCAGCTCCCCAGGTCAGCCCCAGCATTTT
cdr3_aa: CASSSPGQPQHF

v_call: TRBV13
d_call: -
j_call: TRBJ1-1
clone_size: -
cdr3_nt: TGTGCCAGCACCGATAAGCCCGCTGAAGCTTTCTTT
cdr3_aa: CASTDKPAEAFF

v_call: TRBV18
d_call: TRBD1
j_call: TRBJ1-2
clone_size: -
cdr3_nt: TGTGCCAGCTCACCACGAGAGACAGGGATGGATGGCTACACCTTC
cdr3_aa: CASSPRETGMDGYTF

v_call: TRBV6-1
d_call: TRBD2
j_call: TRBJ2-5
clone_size: -
cdr3_nt: TGTGCCAGCAGTGAGGCGGTAGCGGGAGATCTGGAGACCCAGTACTTC
cdr3_aa: CASSEAVAGDLETQYF

v_call: TRBV19
d_call: -
j_call: TRBJ1-1
clone_size: -
cdr3_nt: TGTGCCAGCAACACACAGGCCGGCACTGAAGCTTTCTTT
cdr3_aa: CASNTQAGTEAFF

v_call: TRBV28
d_call: -
j_call: TRBJ2-3
clone_size: once
cdr3_nt: TGTGCCAGCAGTCCTGGGACTCAGACGGATACGCAGTATTTT
cdr3_aa: CASSPGTQTDTQYF

v_call: TRBV5-5
d_call: -
j_call: TRBJ1-1
clone_size: -
cdr3_nt: TGTGCCAGCAGCTTGGCGGGGGAGGTCACTGAAGCTTTCTTT
cdr3_aa: CASSLAGEVTEAFF

v_call: TRBV30
d_call: TRBD1
j_call: TRBJ1-5
clone_size: once
cdr3_nt: TGTGCCTGGAGTAACGGACAGGGACAGCCCCAGCATTTT
cdr3_aa: CAWSNGQGQPQHF

v_call: TRBV6-6
d_call: TRBD1
j_call: TRBJ1-4
clone_size: -
cdr3_nt: TGTGCCAGCAGACGACAGGGGGCGCCTCCAGGAAAACTGTTTTTT
cdr3_aa: CASRRQGAPPGKLFF

v_call: TRBV11-2
d_call: TRBD1
j_call: TRBJ2-5
clone_size: -
cdr3_nt: TGTGCCAGCAGCAAGGACAGGGCGGAGACCCAGTACTTC
cdr3_aa: CASSKDRAETQYF

v_call: TRBV5-1
d_call: -
j_call: TRBJ1-3
clone_size: -
cdr3_nt: TGCGCCAGCAGAGAACGGACAGATCACTCTGGAAACACCATATATTTT
cdr3_aa: CASRERTDHSGNTIYF

v_call: TRBV19
d_call: TRBD1
j_call: TRBJ1-1
clone_size: -
cdr3_nt: TGTGCCAGTAGTTCCGCACTCGGGACAGCGGGAGCTTTCTTT
cdr3_aa: CASSSALGTAGAFF

v_call: TRBV7-9
d_call: -
j_call: TRBJ2-7
clone_size: -
cdr3_nt: TGTGCCAGCAGCTTAGTTATTTCCTACGAGCAGTACTTC
cdr3_aa: CASSLVISYEQYF

v_call: TRBV13
d_call: -
j_call: TRBJ1-2
clone_size: -
cdr3_nt: TGTGCCAGCAGCCAGTCTGGTGGCTACACCTTC
cdr3_aa: CASSQSGGYTF

v_call: TRBV10-1
d_call: TRBD1
j_call: TRBJ1-5
clone_size: -
cdr3_nt: TGCGCCAGCAGTGATAAGGGGGCTTCCTACCAGCCCCAGCATTTT
cdr3_aa: CASSDKGASYQPQHF

v_call: TRBV4-2
d_call: TRBD2
j_call: TRBJ2-2
clone_size: -
cdr3_nt: TGTGCCAGCAAGCCTCCCTCGGCGGGAGTAAACACCGGGGAGCTGTTTTTT
cdr3_aa: CASKPPSAGVNTGELFF

v_call: TRBV19
d_call: -
j_call: TRBJ1-2
clone_size: once
cdr3_nt: TGTGCCAGTAGTCTCCGGGGAGAGATTAACTATGGCTACACCTTC
cdr3_aa: CASSLRGEINYGYTF

v_call: TRBV28
d_call: -
j_call: TRBJ2-2
clone_size: -
cdr3_nt: TGTGCCAGCAGCCGGAACACCGGGGAGCTGTTTTTT
cdr3_aa: CASSRNTGELFF

v_call: TRBV4-3
d_call: -
j_call: TRBJ1-1
clone_size: -
cdr3_nt: TGCGCCAGCAGCCAAGATATCGCAGGGGATTTCAACACTGAAGCTTTCTTT
cdr3_aa: CASSQDIAGDFNTEAFF

v_call: TRBV11-2
d_call: -
j_call: TRBJ1-4
clone_size: -
cdr3_nt: TGTGCCAGCAGTCTGGCGAGGATTAATGAAAAACTGTTTTTT
cdr3_aa: CASSLARINEKLFF

v_call: TRBV13
d_call: -
j_call: TRBJ1-4
clone_size: -
cdr3_nt: TGTGCCAGCAGCGCCGGAGTAGCAACTAATGAAAAACTGTTTTTT
cdr3_aa: CASSAGVATNEKLFF

v_call: TRBV7-2
d_call: -
j_call: TRBJ2-7
clone_size: -
cdr3_nt: TGTGCCAGCAGCTTTAGTCTAGGTAACGAGCAGTACTTC
cdr3_aa: CASSFSLGNEQYF

v_call: TRBV4-1
d_call: -
j_call: TRBJ1-5
clone_size: few
cdr3_nt: TGCGCCAGCAGCCAGGGGGCAGATCAGCCCCAGCATTTT
cdr3_aa: CASSQGADQPQHF

v_call: TRBV7-6
d_call: TRBD1
j_call: TRBJ2-7
clone_size: -
cdr3_nt: TGTGCCAGCGGACAGGTGGTCCTGGAGCAGTACTTC
cdr3_aa: CASGQVVLEQYF

v_call: TRBV7-9
d_call: -
j_call: TRBJ1-2
clone_size: -
cdr3_nt: TGTGCCAGCAGTGAGGGGGACTATGGCTACACCTTC
cdr3_aa: CASSEGDYGYTF

v_call: TRBV19
d_call: -
j_call: TRBJ1-5
clone_size: few
cdr3_nt: TGTGCCAGTACCAACCGCCGGGTTCAGCCCCAGCATTTT
cdr3_aa: CASTNRRVQPQHF

v_call: TRBV27
d_call: -
j_call: TRBJ1-2
clone_size: -
cdr3_nt: TGTGCCAGCAGTTCCCACAGGGATGGCTACACCTTC
cdr3_aa: CASSSHRDGYTF

v_call: TRBV30
d_call: -
j_call: TRBJ2-5
clone_size: few
cdr3_nt: TGTGCCTGGAAGGGGCAAGAGACCCAGTACTTC
cdr3_aa: CAWKGQETQYF

v_call: TRBV7-9
d_call: -
j_call: TRBJ2-6
clone_size: -
cdr3_nt: TGTGCCAGCACCTCTCGGGGTTCTGGGGCCAACGTCCTGACTTTC
cdr3_aa: CASTSRGSGANVLTF

v_call: TRBV7-3
d_call: -
j_call: TRBJ1-3
clone_size: -
cdr3_nt: TGTGCCAGCAGCTTAGGGACAACCAACTCTGGAAACACCATATATTTT
cdr3_aa: CASSLGTTNSGNTIYF

v_call: TRBV19
d_call: -
j_call: TRBJ1-5
clone_size: few
cdr3_nt: TGTGCCAGTAGTGCCCGACAGGCTTCGGGGCCCCAGCATTTT
cdr3_aa: CASSARQASGPQHF

v_call: TRBV27
d_call: TRBD1
j_call: TRBJ1-4
clone_size: -
cdr3_nt: TGTGCCAGCAGTTTAATGGGACAGGGACCGGAAAAACTGTTTTTT
cdr3_aa: CASSLMGQGPEKLFF

v_call: TRBV2
d_call: -
j_call: TRBJ2-1
clone_size: -
cdr3_nt: TGTGCCAGCAGTCTCAGGGTAGATGAGCAGTTCTTC
cdr3_aa: CASSLRVDEQFF

v_call: TRBV23-1
d_call: TRBD1
j_call: TRBJ1-5
clone_size: once
cdr3_nt: TGCGCCAGCAGTCAATCGACAGGGTATAGCAATCAGCCCCAGCATTTT
cdr3_aa: CASSQSTGYSNQPQHF

v_call: TRBV6-1
d_call: -
j_call: TRBJ2-2
clone_size: -
cdr3_nt: TGTGCCAGCAGTGAAGCACAGGCCGGGGAGCTGTTTTTT
cdr3_aa: CASSEAQAGELFF

v_call: TRBV28
d_call: -
j_call: TRBJ1-1
clone_size: -
cdr3_nt: TGTGCCAGCAGGTTTGGACGAGGGATGAACACTGAAGCTTTCTTT
cdr3_aa: CASRFGRGMNTEAFF